The next 15 T cell receptor beta chains were all read from a single sample in a study of shared clonotypes between healthy human individuals. Sequenced by immunoSEQ multiplex PCR; TCRdb stores in-frame clones only, minus some. Of over a million clones listed, around three quarters are singletons. Specimen: memory CD4+ T cells from PBMCs. Noted subset: CD45RA-negative fraction. These receptors all stem from a man aged 18 to 35 in good health. Some clones in this sample may be carry-over from other donors' samples.

The V and J genes are TRBV11-3 and TRBJ2-7; weak D call: TRBD2 (5 bases). Germline V gene data show CDR1 as SGHNT and CDR2 as YENEEA. The CDR3 consists of 13 residues. V was shortened by 0 bases and J by 4 bases, with 7 bases between the two germline ends. This chain's CDR3 is CASSLETGYEQYF. The CDR3 DNA reads TGTGCCAGCAGCTTAGAAACGGGGTACGAGCAGTACTTC.

The chain employs TRBV29-1 and TRBJ1-2; maybe TRBD1 (6 bases). Trimming took 7 bases from V and 7 from J, leaving 16 bases between them. This CDR3 has 12 residues. Germline CDR1 is SQVTM and CDR2 is ANQGSEA. The CDR3 nucleotides read TGCAGCGCCAAATCAGGGGCGGGTGGCTACACCTTC. Amino acid sequence: CSAKSGAGGYTF.

This clone was seen just once. This rearrangement joins TRBV7-3 to TRBJ2-7, with 10 nucleotides matching TRBD2. Trimming removed 3 bases from V and 4 bases from J; junction bases left unmatched: 9. Germline-derived CDR1 and CDR2 are SGHTA and FQGTGA. The CDR3 extends over 16 amino acids. CDR3 in DNA: TGTGCCAGCAGCTTCCTCGGGACTAGCGCGGGTTACGAGCAGTACTTC. It encodes CASSFLGTSAGYEQYF.

The V and J genes are TRBV27 and TRBJ2-7; D might be TRBD2 (6 bases). The CDR3 length is 15 residues. V was clipped by 1 base and J by 7 bases, with 17 bases between them. Germline CDR1 is MNHEY and CDR2 is SMNVEV (reference sequence). CDR3 bases: TGTGCCAGCAGTTTATACCACCGGAGGGGTGGAGAGCAGTACTTC. Translating gives CASSLYHRRGGEQYF.

The J gene is TRBJ2-1, the V gene TRBV4-2, with 12 bases aligning to TRBD2. After removal of 0 bases from V and 6 bases from J, the junction contained 15 bases not matched to a gene. Germline CDR1 and CDR2: LGHNA and YNFKEQ. This CDR3 contains 20 residues. The CDR3 DNA reads TGTGCCAGCAGCCAAGATCGACTAGCGGGAGTACCTTTGTCCGGCAATGAGCAGTTCTTC. This gives the protein CASSQDRLAGVPLSGNEQFF.

This clone was found once. The chain is built from TRBV7-2 and TRBJ2-7, with D perhaps TRBD1 or TRBD2 (5 bases each). The ends were cut back, 1 base at V and 1 base at J, with 11 bases in the middle. Germline CDR1 reads SGHTA; CDR2 reads FQGNSA. The CDR3 sequence is 15 residues long. Here the CDR3 reads CASSLVGRESYEQYF. As DNA, the CDR3 is TGTGCCAGCAGCTTAGTAGGCAGGGAGTCCTACGAGCAGTACTTC.

The genes are TRBV19 and TRBJ2-1, with D possibly matching TRBD1 (5 bases). Germline lookup yields CDR1 LNHDA and CDR2 SQIVND (reference sequence). The CDR3 runs 13 residues. Trimming left V 7 bases short and J 3 bases short, with 10 bases between. This chain's CDR3 is CASTGRVYNEQFF. In DNA, the CDR3 is TGTGCCAGTACCGGCAGGGTCTACAATGAGCAGTTCTTC.

This clone was found once. The CDR3 DNA reads as TGTGCCAGCAGTTACGGGTTATTTATGAACACTGAAGCTTTCTTT. Its protein is CASSYGLFMNTEAFF. The J gene is TRBJ1-1, the V gene TRBV6-6; D gene uncertain. V was cut by 2 bases and J by 0 bases, with 10 bases left in between. Germline V gives CDR1 MNHNY, CDR2 SVGAGI (reference sequence). CDR3 size: 15 residues.

The rearrangement links TRBV5-4 to TRBJ1-1; D gene ambiguous. Trimming took 6 bases from V and 3 from J, leaving 12 bases between them. CDR3 length: 13 amino acids. CDR1 SGHNT and CDR2 YYREEE come from the germline V gene (reference sequence). CDR3 region: CASTPDGDTEAFF. The CDR3 bases are TGTGCCAGCACCCCGGACGGGGACACTGAAGCTTTCTTT.

The chain has TRBV27 and TRBJ2-4; 8 bases line up with TRBD1. The CDR3 covers 17 residues. The ends lost 3 bases at V and 2 bases at J; junction bases unmatched: 9. CDR1 is MNHEY and CDR2 is SMNVEV in the germline V gene (reference sequence). The CDR3 DNA is TGTGCCAGCAGTTTGAGGACAGGGTCGAGGTCCAAAAACATTCAGTACTTC. It is translated as CASSLRTGSRSKNIQYF.

The V and J genes are TRBV7-2 and TRBJ2-7, with D uncertain. CDR3 size: 14 residues. With 1 base removed from V and 6 bases from J, the gap between germline ends came to 13 bases. In germline, CDR1 is SGHTA, CDR2 FQGNSA. The CDR3 coding sequence is TGTGCCAGCAGCTTAGAGGGCCGGTCAAGCGAGCAGTACTTC. Translating gives CASSLEGRSSEQYF. Supplemented by reference TRBV7-2 and TRBJ2-7, the full variable domain reads GAGVSQSPSNKVTEKGKDVELRCDPISGHTALYWYRQSLGQGLEFLIYFQGNSAPDKSGLPSDRFSAERTGGSVSTLTIQRTQQEDSAVYLCASSLEGRSSEQYFGPGTRLTVT.

The J gene is TRBJ1-5, the V gene TRBV6-5; TRBD1 agrees at 7 bases. The CDR3 extends over 15 amino acids. J was trimmed by 6 bases and V by 5 bases; bases with no gene match: 10. Germline V lookup: CDR1 MNHEY, CDR2 SVGAGI. DNA for the CDR3: TGTGCCAGCAGTCCTCGACAGGGATGGTCTCAGCCCCAGCATTTT. Amino acids: CASSPRQGWSQPQHF.

V usage is TRBV27 and J usage is TRBJ2-2; D not resolved. From germline, CDR1 is MNHEY and CDR2 SMNVEV (reference sequence). V shed 2 bases and J shed 5 bases, with 6 bases lying between them. This CDR3 is built from 13 residues. CDR3 nucleotide sequence: TGTGCCAGCAGTTTAATGGAAACCGGGGAGCTGTTTTTT. Translation: CASSLMETGELFF.

The chain employs TRBV6-1 and TRBJ1-4, with D unclear. This CDR3 has 12 amino acids. Trimming left V 4 bases short and J 6 bases short, with 6 bases between. CDR1 is MNHNS and CDR2 is SASEGT in the germline V gene. The CDR3 loop reads CASSARDEKLFF. The CDR3 DNA reads TGTGCCAGCAGTGCGAGGGATGAAAAACTGTTTTTT.

This clone was seen a handful of times. Other nucleotide sequences in the sample specify the same CDR3. The chain couples TRBV11-2 to TRBJ2-5; D is unclear. CDR1 and CDR2 (germline): SGHAT, FQNNGV. This CDR3 has 14 amino acids. V was shortened by 1 base and J by 2 bases, with 8 bases between the two germline ends. CDR3 coding DNA: TGTGCCAGCAGCTTAGGGCAGATTCAAGAGACCCAGTACTTC. The encoded protein is CASSLGQIQETQYF.